The subject of this entry is one T cell receptor (beta chain). Its antigen is undetermined. The source of the sample is a study of T cell responses to AZD1222 COVID-19 vaccine. Study findings and constraints: Spike-specific TCR repertoires showed rising breadth and depth after two AZD1222 doses.

The V end was cut by 5 bases, the J end by 0 bases, with 20 bases between. The germline CDR1 and CDR2 sequences are PRHDT and FYEKMQ (reference sequence). This CDR3 has 17 residues. Clones were read by immunoSEQ multiplex PCR, and TCRdb kept only the in-frame ones, dropping some. In the table there are 80,000 or so clones, 70% to 90% of which are singletons. Source: peripheral blood, taken on day 0 of AZD1222 vaccination. The chain couples TRBV13 to TRBJ2-7; D is possibly TRBD1 (5 bases). This clonotype was obtained from an adult in good health. The DNA for the CDR3 is TGTGCCAGCAGCCGAACCGACAGTGCAGTAACCTCCTACGAGCAGTACTTC. Amino acid sequence: CASSRTDSAVTSYEQYF.